The 9 T cell receptor beta chains in this list originate from one sample, sequenced in a study of human CD8 memory T cell subsets. By UMI-labeled 5' RACE, the TCR beta libraries were made. TCRdb re-analyzed the 5' RACE reads; it lists each CDR3 protein once, without DNA. The table lists some 7,500 distinct CDR3 sequences. The sample consisted of CD8+ T cells from PBMCs. These receptors originate from a human donor in good health.

The CDR3 loop reads CSGTFGGVADTQYF. This chain links TRBV29-1 with TRBJ2-3; TCRdb outputs TRBD2, but without DNA this stays unchecked. Germline CDR1 is SQVTM and CDR2 is ANQGSEA. The CDR3 contains 14 residues.

The CDR3 region is CASSTGQLNSPLHF. The V gene is TRBV27, the J gene TRBJ1-6; TCRdb designates TRBD1, a call that cannot be tested without DNA. The CDR3 consists of 14 residues. Looked up from germline, CDR1 is MNHEY and CDR2 is SMNVEV (reference sequence).

The V call is TRBV29-1, the J call TRBJ2-1; TCRdb outputs TRBD1, but without DNA this stays unchecked. The CDR3 extends over 16 amino acids. Germline V CDR1 and CDR2: SQVTM, ANQGSEA. The CDR3 loop reads CSVAKKGRGQHNEQFF.

The rearrangement links TRBV9 to TRBJ2-7. Germline assignment: CDR1 SGDLS and CDR2 YYNGEE. CDR3 size: 15 residues. The chain's CDR3 is CASSVGLEATYEQYF.

This rearrangement joins TRBV4-1 to TRBJ1-1. The germline CDR1 and CDR2 sequences are MGHRA and YSYEKL. This CDR3 spans 13 amino acids. The CDR3 is CASSQAKGLGAFF.

The chain employs TRBV11-3 and TRBJ2-3; TCRdb indicates TRBD1, and absent DNA this call remains unverified. CDR1 SGHNT and CDR2 YENEEA come from the germline V gene. This CDR3 comprises 16 residues. The chain's CDR3 is CASSFPRDRVTDTQYF.

The chain combines TRBV7-2 with TRBJ2-1; lacking DNA, the TRBD2 call made by TCRdb goes unchecked. The CDR3 extends over 15 amino acids. Germline CDR1 and CDR2: SGHTA and FQGNSA. This CDR3 is CASRPPGTSYNEQFF.

The rearrangement links TRBV9 to TRBJ2-7; TCRdb indicates TRBD2, and absent DNA this call remains unverified. This CDR3 has 15 residues. Germline-derived CDR1 and CDR2 are SGDLS and YYNGEE. CDR3 loop: CASSEGLADPYEQYF.

The chain joins TRBV4-1 to TRBJ1-1; without DNA, the TCRdb call of TRBD1 cannot be checked. Germline loops: CDR1 MGHRA, CDR2 YSYEKL. The CDR3 is 16 amino acids. The CDR3: CASSQHHLSANTEAFF.